This entry lists 12 T cell receptor beta chains sequenced from one sample in a study of CD8+ T cells in alopecia areata (dated by TCRdb to between 2017 and 2018). Reading the label with the study, this specimen's treatment or condition is: oral pan-JAK inhibitor, 5-10 mg twice daily. The method was the immunoSEQ multiplex PCR assay. For TCR sequencing, RNA was extracted from every sample and reverse transcribed into cDNA to serve as template. TCRdb carries this immuneACCESS record with in-frame sequences only. Its versions omit some clonotypes, under half of them owing to an unresolved V gene in the studies checked, with the rest unexplained. The sample contains about 270,000 clones, around three fifths of them found a single time. The top ten clonotypes cover 0.75% to 0.95% of the sample. The sample here was CD4+ T cells sorted from blood, taken around week 54, from a patient treated with tofacitinib. The receptors originated from a human donor with alopecia areata.

This clone appeared a few times. The rearrangement uses TRBV7-9 and TRBJ2-6, with D perhaps TRBD1 or TRBD2 (5 bases each). This CDR3 is 19 amino acids long. Trimming stripped 2 bases from V and 3 bases from J, with 20 bases between. Per the germline V gene, CDR1 is SEHNR and CDR2 is FQNEAQ (reference sequence). CDR3 in amino acids: CASSLPPAGAVVGANVLTF. The CDR3 nucleotides are TGTGCCAGCAGCTTACCGCCCGCCGGGGCCGTAGTTGGGGCCAACGTCCTGACTTTC. Looking up the rest from reference TRBV7-9 and TRBJ2-6 gives the full variable domain: DTGVSQNPRHKITKRGQNVTFRCDPISEHNRLYWYRQTLGQGPEFLTYFQNEAQLEKSRLLSDRFSAERPKGSFSTLEIQRTEQGDSAMYLCASSLPPAGAVVGANVLTFGAGSRLTVL.

The rearrangement joins TRBV9 to TRBJ1-6; 7 nucleotides match TRBD1. Germline values: CDR1 SGDLS, CDR2 YYNGEE. V was clipped by 3 bases and J by 7 bases; unmatched bases: 7. The CDR3 has 15 amino acids. The CDR3 loop reads CASSAGTERNSPLHF. CDR3 DNA: TGTGCCAGCAGCGCGGGGACAGAGAGAAATTCACCCCTCCACTTT.

The V call is TRBV13, the J call TRBJ2-7; TRBD2 matches 8 bases. Germline lookup yields CDR1 PRHDT and CDR2 FYEKMQ (reference sequence). The trim removed 5 bases at V and 1 base at J, leaving 10 bases unmatched. This CDR3 region has 16 residues. The CDR3 nucleotides are TGTGCCAGCAGCCCTCTGGGCGGGGGGAGATCCTACGAGCAGTACTTC. The encoded protein is CASSPLGGGRSYEQYF. The full variable domain, completed using reference TRBV13 and TRBJ2-7, is AAGVIQSPRHLIKEKRETATLKCYPIPRHDTVYWYQQGPGQDPQFLISFYEKMQSDKGSIPDRFSAQQFSDYHSELNMSSLELGDSALYFCASSPLGGGRSYEQYFGPGTRLTVT.

V usage is TRBV29-1 and J usage is TRBJ2-2, with D possibly TRBD2 on 5 matching bases. The germline V gene has CDR1 SQVTM and CDR2 ANQGSEA. V lost 4 bases and J 6 bases, leaving 6 bases between the germline ends. This CDR3 region has 11 residues. The CDR3 is CSVARAGELFF. The CDR3 DNA is TGCAGCGTTGCGAGGGCCGGGGAGCTGTTTTTT.

This chain links TRBV5-1 with TRBJ2-5; D is unclear. Trimming left V 4 bases short and J 2 bases short, with 15 bases between. The CDR3 has 15 amino acids. The germline CDR1 and CDR2 sequences are SGHRS and YFSETQ. The CDR3 sequence: CASSPRKPTQETQYF. CDR3 DNA: TGCGCCAGCAGCCCCAGAAAGCCAACACAAGAGACCCAGTACTTC.

This clone was recorded only once. This chain joins TRBV7-6 and TRBJ2-5; D perhaps matches TRBD1 (6 bases). The length of the CDR3 is 15 residues. The V gene's germline CDR1 is SGHVS and CDR2 FNYEAQ. Trimming shortened V by 1 base and J by 5 bases, and 14 bases separated the two germline ends. CDR3 sequence reads: CASSLGAGVTETQYF. CDR3 DNA sequence: TGTGCCAGCAGCTTAGGGGCAGGGGTTACGGAGACCCAGTACTTC.

This clone was counted only a few times. The V call is TRBV29-1, the J call TRBJ2-1, with 13 bases that match TRBD2. The germline V gene has CDR1 SQVTM and CDR2 ANQGSEA. The ends lost 6 bases at V and 0 bases at J; junction bases unmatched: 8. This CDR3 is built from 17 residues. The CDR3 DNA sequence: TGCAGCGTCCTGGGGACTAGCGGGGATTCCTCCTACAATGAGCAGTTCTTC. It encodes CSVLGTSGDSSYNEQFF.

The rearrangement joins TRBV10-3 to TRBJ2-7; D remains ambiguous. Germline CDR1 ENHRY, CDR2 SYGVKD. This CDR3 is built from 16 residues. The V and J ends lost 0 bases and 0 bases respectively, with 12 bases between them. The CDR3 DNA is TGTGCCATCAGTGAGTCCGGACGGTCAAACTCCTACGAGCAGTACTTC. It translates to CAISESGRSNSYEQYF.

This rearrangement joins TRBV4-1 to TRBJ1-5; D might be TRBD1 (6 bases). Germline-derived CDR1 and CDR2 are MGHRA and YSYEKL. The length of the CDR3 is 16 residues. Deletions cut 3 bases from V and 0 bases from J, with 12 bases between. CDR3 residues: CASSQAGHYSNQPQHF. The DNA for the CDR3 is TGCGCCAGCAGCCAGGCGGGACACTATAGCAATCAGCCCCAGCATTTT.

This chain joins TRBV5-1 and TRBJ1-2; D is perhaps TRBD1 (5 bases). This CDR3 is built from 16 residues. Germline CDR1 and CDR2: SGHRS and YFSETQ. Trimming took 4 bases from V and 7 from J, leaving 23 bases between them. DNA for the CDR3: TGCGCCAGCAGCGACCGTCCGGGACGCATCGAGAGTGGCTACACCTTC. As protein: CASSDRPGRIESGYTF.

The chain has TRBV29-1 and TRBJ1-1; tentative D call: TRBD1 (5 bases). Germline V gene data show CDR1 as SQVTM and CDR2 as ANQGSEA. Trimming left V 6 bases short and J 2 bases short, with 13 bases between. This CDR3 comprises 13 residues. DNA of the CDR3: TGCAGCGTGAGGACATTGGTAAACACTGAAGCTTTCTTT. Protein: CSVRTLVNTEAFF.

The chain links TRBV9 to TRBJ2-7; D ambiguous. Germline loops: CDR1 SGDLS, CDR2 YYNGEE. Trimming left V 3 bases short and J 0 bases short, with 10 bases between. This CDR3 comprises 14 residues. CDR3 sequence (DNA): TGTGCCAGCAGCGCGACGGCCAACTCCTACGAGCAGTACTTC. Amino acid sequence: CASSATANSYEQYF.